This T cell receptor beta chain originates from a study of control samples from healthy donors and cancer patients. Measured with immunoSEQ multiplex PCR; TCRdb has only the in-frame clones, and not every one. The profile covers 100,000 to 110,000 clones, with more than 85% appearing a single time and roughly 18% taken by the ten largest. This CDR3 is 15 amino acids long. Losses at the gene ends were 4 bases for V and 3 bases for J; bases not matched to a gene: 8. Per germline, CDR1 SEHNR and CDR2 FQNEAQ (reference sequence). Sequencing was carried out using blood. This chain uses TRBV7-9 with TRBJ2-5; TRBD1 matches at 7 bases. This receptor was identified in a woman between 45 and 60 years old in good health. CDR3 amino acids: CASSWDDDREETQYF. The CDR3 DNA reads TGTGCCAGCAGCTGGGATGATGACAGGGAAGAGACCCAGTACTTC.